Listed below are T cell receptor beta chains from one sample, sequenced in a study of tumor-infiltrating lymphocytes in primary liver carcinoma. Each CDR3 protein is one row after TCRdb ran MiXCR on the multiplex PCR reads. The sample consists of 99,000 or so distinct CDR3 sequences, about four fifths of them appearing once. The sequencing input was liver tumor tissue from sampling region 3. These receptors were obtained from a man aged 40-49 years with primary liver carcinoma and hepatitis B virus infection. Each CDR3 is given with its conserved first and last residue. D genes are given only for firm matches.

d_call: TRBD2; v_call: TRBV12-3/TRBV12-4; j_call: TRBJ2-7; cdr3_length: 14; cdr3_nt: TGTGCCTGCAGCCCTTCAAGCGGGAGTCGAGAGCAGTATTTC; cdr3_aa: CACSPSSGSREQYF
d_call: NA; v_call: TRBV29-1; j_call: TRBJ1-5; cdr3_length: 13; cdr3_nt: NA; cdr3_aa: CSVGGGAYQPQHF
d_call: TRBD1; v_call: TRBV6-2/TRBV6-3; j_call: TRBJ1-1; cdr3_length: 14; cdr3_nt: TGTGTCAGCAGTTGCCAGGGGGGTAGGACTGAAGCTTTCTTT; cdr3_aa: CVSSCQGGRTEAFF
d_call: TRBD2; v_call: TRBV13; j_call: TRBJ2-2; cdr3_length: 15; cdr3_nt: TGTGCCAGCAGCTTGACTAGCGGGAGGGACGGGGAGATGTTTTTT; cdr3_aa: CASSLTSGRDGEMFF
d_call: NA; v_call: TRBV11-3; j_call: TRBJ2-1; cdr3_length: 12; cdr3_nt: TGTACCAGCAGCTCGAATGCCAATGAACAGTTCTTC; cdr3_aa: CTSSSNANEQFF
d_call: TRBD2; v_call: TRBV6-1; j_call: TRBJ2-1; cdr3_length: 16; cdr3_nt: TGTGCCAACAGTGAACAGACTAGCGGGAGGACCAATGCGCAGTTCTTC; cdr3_aa: CANSEQTSGRTNAQFF
d_call: NA; v_call: TRBV29-1; j_call: TRBJ2-2; cdr3_length: 15; cdr3_nt: TGCAGTGTTGGGATTAGCGCGGCGAACACCAGGGAGCTATTTTTT; cdr3_aa: CSVGISAANTRELFF
d_call: TRBD1; v_call: TRBV10-1; j_call: TRBJ2-7; cdr3_length: 16; cdr3_nt: TGCACCAGCAGTGAGTCGACGGGACAGGGGATTGAGGGGCAGTACTTC; cdr3_aa: CTSSESTGQGIEGQYF
d_call: NA; v_call: TRBV4-1; j_call: TRBJ1-6; cdr3_length: 16; cdr3_nt: TGCACCAGCAACCAAGAACAGAGTTCCTATAATTCACCCCTCCACTTT; cdr3_aa: CTSNQEQSSYNSPLHF
d_call: TRBD1; v_call: TRBV29-1; j_call: TRBJ1-1; cdr3_length: 14; cdr3_nt: TGCAGCGTTGCGAGGGGGCTTGGGAACACTGAAACCTTCTTT; cdr3_aa: CSVARGLGNTETFF
d_call: NA; v_call: TRBV11-2; j_call: TRBJ2-7; cdr3_length: 15; cdr3_nt: TGTGCCAGCAGCTTCGGACGGCTCTACGCTCGCGAGCAGGACTTC; cdr3_aa: CASSFGRLYAREQDF
d_call: NA; v_call: TRBV12-3/TRBV12-4; j_call: TRBJ1-1; cdr3_length: 13; cdr3_nt: TGTGCCAGCAGGAAGACCCAGAACACTGAAGATTTCTTT; cdr3_aa: CASRKTQNTEDFF
d_call: NA; v_call: TRBV29-1; j_call: TRBJ1-1; cdr3_length: 13; cdr3_nt: TGCAGCGTTAAGGGACTTCTGAACACTGAAGCTTTCTTT; cdr3_aa: CSVKGLLNTEAFF